This TCR beta chain appears in the sequencing data of a study of blood T cell repertoires in COVID-19. Turning to the study itself: Collection of acute and convalescent COVID-19 samples took place in the United States, Italy and Spain. Sources were T cells, B-cell-depleted T cells, or PBMCs; the material itself was cDNA or gDNA.

The CDR3 contains 15 residues. Trimming took 5 bases from V and 8 from J; bases not matched to a gene: 9. Germline CDR1 MNHEY, CDR2 SVGAGI. Original processing notes: Nucleated cell number was recorded as an estimate derived from reference gene primer amplification. Profiled with immunoSEQ multiplex PCR; TCRdb holds only in-frame clones, not every one. The V and J calls and the clone size are those of that table, but D and trimming were determined from the DNA. The data show approximately 89,000 clones, with approximately 80% seen just once and approximately 21% held by the top ten. This clone has only one observation.

V usage is TRBV6-5 and J usage is TRBJ2-4; 10 nucleotides agree with TRBD1. Sequenced material: peripheral blood. The source is a woman at least 80 years old with acute or convalescent COVID-19. CDR3 bases: TGTGCCAGCAGTCCGGACCGGGACAGGGGACACATTCAGTACTTC. Translating it yields CASSPDRDRGHIQYF.